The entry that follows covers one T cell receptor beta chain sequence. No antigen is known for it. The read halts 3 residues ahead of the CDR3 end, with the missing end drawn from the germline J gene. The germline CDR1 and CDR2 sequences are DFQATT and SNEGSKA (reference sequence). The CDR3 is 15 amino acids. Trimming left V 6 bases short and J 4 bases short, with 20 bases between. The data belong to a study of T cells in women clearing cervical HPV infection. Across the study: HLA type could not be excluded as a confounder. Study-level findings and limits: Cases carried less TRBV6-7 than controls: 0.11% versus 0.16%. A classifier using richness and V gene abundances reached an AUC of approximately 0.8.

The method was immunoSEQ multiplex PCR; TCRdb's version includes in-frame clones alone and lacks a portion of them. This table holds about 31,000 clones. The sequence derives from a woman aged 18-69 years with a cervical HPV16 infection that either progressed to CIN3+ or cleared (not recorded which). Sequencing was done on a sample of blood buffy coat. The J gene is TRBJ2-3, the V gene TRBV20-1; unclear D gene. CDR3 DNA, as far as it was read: TGCAGTGCCCCCCGCACTGGTGCTAACCCAGATACG. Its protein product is CSAPRTGANPDT. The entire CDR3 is CSAPRTGANPDTQYF.